These 19 T cell receptor beta chains were all obtained from the same sample, sequenced in a study of blood T cell repertoires in COVID-19. Clones were read by immunoSEQ multiplex PCR, and TCRdb kept only the in-frame ones, dropping some. The sample yields tens of thousands of clones, roughly 84% seen once. Sequences were obtained from peripheral blood. All receptors derive from a man aged 65-85 years with acute or convalescent COVID-19.

As DNA, the CDR3 is TGTGCCAGCAGCTATAGACAGGGGGTGAGATCCGAGCAGTACTTC. Translating gives CASSYRQGVRSEQYF. The chain employs TRBV7-2 and TRBJ2-7, with 9 bases matching TRBD1. CDR1 SGHTA and CDR2 FQGNSA come from the germline V gene. V lost 4 bases to trimming and J lost 6 bases; unmatched junction nucleotides: 10. The CDR3 contains 15 residues.

J is TRBJ2-7 and V is TRBV3-1 (or the pseudogene TRBV3-2), with 10 bases that match TRBD2. Germline CDR1 LGHDT, CDR2 YNNKEL (reference sequence). CDR3 length: 14 amino acids. V lost 0 bases to trimming and J lost 13 bases; unmatched junction nucleotides: 9. The CDR3 DNA follows: TGTGCCAGCAGCCAAGATCACCTAGCGGGGGCCCCATACTTC. Its protein product is CASSQDHLAGAPYF.

The chain links TRBV28 to TRBJ1-2; the match to TRBD1 covers 8 bases. Trimming cost V 5 bases and J 4 bases; bases outside gene matches: 9. The germline gives CDR1 MDHEN, CDR2 SYDVKM. The CDR3 covers 15 residues. CDR3 protein: CASSAYRGAGYGYTF. For the CDR3, the DNA is TGTGCCAGCAGTGCCTACAGGGGGGCTGGCTATGGCTACACCTTC.

The chain has TRBV7-9 and TRBJ2-6; 8 bases line up with TRBD1. The length of the CDR3 is 16 residues. With V trimmed by 2 bases and J by 5 bases, 5 bases remained unmatched. CDR1 is SEHNR, CDR2 FQNEAQ, per germline (reference sequence). This chain's CDR3 is CASSLQGAGWANVLTF. The CDR3 DNA follows: TGTGCCAGCAGCTTACAGGGGGCAGGTTGGGCCAACGTCCTGACTTTC.

This clone has a handful of counts. The rearrangement joins TRBV5-6 to TRBJ2-5; TRBD2 matches 7 bases. The V and J ends lost 3 bases and 5 bases, in that order; junction bases with no gene match: 7. CDR3 size: 14 residues. CDR1 is SGHDT and CDR2 is YYEEEE in the germline V gene. The CDR3 DNA reads as TGTGCCAGCAGCTGGTGGGGGGGTAGGGAGACCCAGTACTTC. Protein: CASSWWGGRETQYF.

The chain is built from TRBV6-2 or TRBV6-3 and TRBJ2-4, with 8 bases aligning to TRBD1. The CDR3 contains 18 residues. J was trimmed by 3 bases and V by 0 bases; bases with no gene match: 10. Germline V gene lookup returns CDR1 MNHEY and CDR2 SVGEGT. The CDR3 loop reads CASSYSMQGAWVKNIQYF. CDR3 sequence (DNA): TGTGCCAGCAGTTACTCGATGCAGGGGGCTTGGGTCAAAAACATTCAGTACTTC.

A single count supports this clone. The chain couples TRBV18 to TRBJ1-5, with a tentative D call TRBD1 (6 bases). With 5 bases removed from V and 3 bases from J, the gap between germline ends came to 17 bases. This CDR3 contains 16 residues. The germline CDR1 and CDR2 sequences are KGHSH and LQKENI. This chain's CDR3 is CASSVTAGAPNQPQHF. CDR3 nucleotides: TGTGCCAGCTCAGTTACGGCAGGGGCCCCCAATCAGCCCCAGCATTTT.

Remarks on this clone: One junction end disagrees with the germline gene, perhaps due to a read error. The J gene is TRBJ2-5, the V gene TRBV7-9; D unclear. The germline V gene encodes CDR1 SEHNR and CDR2 FQNEAQ (reference sequence). CDR3 length: 14 residues. CDR3 bases: TGTGCCAGCAGTTTAGGAGTGAGGCGAGAGACCCAGTACTTC. The encoded protein is CASSLGVRRETQYF.

The V gene is TRBV6-1, the J gene TRBJ1-2, with D possibly matching TRBD1 (6 bases). With 2 bases removed from V and 4 bases from J, the gap between germline ends came to 17 bases. The CDR3 extends over 16 amino acids. Germline V gene lookup returns CDR1 MNHNS and CDR2 SASEGT. CDR3 DNA sequence: TGTGCCAGCAGTGAAAGTCCCTTAGGACAGAGCTATGGCTACACCTTC. It codes for CASSESPLGQSYGYTF.

This clone was observed a single time. The chain joins TRBV15 to TRBJ1-1; 11 nucleotides agree with TRBD1. Per the germline V gene, CDR1 is LNHNV and CDR2 is YYDKDF (reference sequence). This CDR3 has 15 amino acids. After removal of 7 bases from V and 0 bases from J, the junction contained 4 bases not matched to a gene. This CDR3 reads CATTRTGGMNTEAFF. CDR3 coding DNA: TGTGCCACCACGCGGACAGGGGGCATGAACACTGAAGCTTTCTTT. Complete variable domain (other parts from reference TRBV15 and TRBJ1-1): DAMVIQNPRYQVTQFGKPVTLSCSQTLNHNVMYWYQQKSSQAPKLLFHYYDKDFNNEADTPDNFQSRRPNTSFCFLDIRSPGLGDTAMYLCATTRTGGMNTEAFFGQGTRLTVV.

V gene TRBV6-5 combines with J gene TRBJ1-3; no clear D gene. The CDR3 covers 14 residues. CDR1 MNHEY and CDR2 SVGAGI come from the germline V gene. The germline V and J ends were trimmed by 7 bases and 4 bases, with 14 bases remaining between them. CDR3 DNA: TGTGCCAGCACCATGGCAAGAGGGGGAAACACCATATATTTT. It codes for CASTMARGGNTIYF.

The chain couples TRBV6-5 to TRBJ1-2; perhaps TRBD1 as D (5 bases). Germline-derived CDR1 and CDR2 are MNHEY and SVGAGI. The germline V and J ends were trimmed by 7 bases and 6 bases, with 12 bases remaining between them. The CDR3 covers 12 residues. CDR3 sequence: CASTGWGDGYTF. The CDR3 nucleotides are TGTGCCAGCACGGGTTGGGGGGATGGCTACACCTTC.

The chain joins TRBV18 to TRBJ2-5, with 10 positions matching TRBD1. V shed 3 bases, J shed 5 bases, and the junction held 6 bases outside the gene matches. This CDR3 region has 15 residues. Per germline, CDR1 KGHSH and CDR2 LQKENI. The CDR3 loop is CASSPQGQGSETQYF. The DNA for the CDR3 is TGTGCCAGCTCACCCCAGGGACAGGGGTCGGAGACCCAGTACTTC.

This chain uses TRBV7-2 with TRBJ2-5; the match to TRBD2 covers 11 bases. This CDR3 is 13 amino acids long. Germline V gives CDR1 SGHTA, CDR2 FQGNSA. CDR3 region: CASSGGAPETQYF. The CDR3 DNA reads TGTGCTAGTAGCGGGGGGGCTCCGGAGACCCAGTACTTC.

This chain uses TRBV12-5 with TRBJ1-2, with a possible D match to TRBD1 (5 bases). From germline, CDR1 is LGHNT and CDR2 FRNRAP. V gave up 4 bases and J gave up 8 bases, with 26 bases separating them. This CDR3 has 17 amino acids. In nucleotides, the CDR3 is TGTGCTAGTGGTTCAATTATCTCTGACAGTGTGACCTGGGGCTACACCTTC. The encoded protein is CASGSIISDSVTWGYTF.

The genes are TRBV30 and TRBJ2-5; TRBD1 is a possible D gene (5 bases). The CDR3 covers 14 residues. CDR1 GTSNPN and CDR2 SVGIG come from the germline V gene (reference sequence). V was cut by 4 bases and J by 0 bases, with 12 bases left in between. The CDR3 DNA follows: TGTGCCTGGAACAACGACAGATACCAAGAGACCCAGTACTTC. The encoded protein is CAWNNDRYQETQYF. Full variable domain (remainder filled in from reference TRBV30 and TRBJ2-5): SQTIHQWPATLVQPVGSPLSLECTVEGTSNPNLYWYRQAAGRGLQLLFYSVGIGQISSEVPQNLSASRPQDRQFILSSKKLLLSDSGFYLCAWNNDRYQETQYFGPGTRLLVL.

This clone was recorded a few times. The chain joins TRBV7-3 to TRBJ2-5; 14 bases align to TRBD2. Germline CDR1 and CDR2: SGHTA and FQGTGA. The V segment lost 5 bases and the J segment 1 base; nucleotides outside the gene matches: 9. This CDR3 has 18 amino acids. Written as DNA, the CDR3 is TGTGCCAGCAGCCTCCAGACTAGCGGGGGGGCTGTCCAAGAGACCCAGTACTTC. Its protein is CASSLQTSGGAVQETQYF.

This chain links TRBV5-1 with TRBJ2-1; 8 bases map to TRBD2. Germline assignment: CDR1 SGHRS and CDR2 YFSETQ. The CDR3 spans 17 residues. V trimming: 2 bases; J trimming: 2 bases; junction bases outside the gene matches: 9. This chain's CDR3 is CASSFTASGGTYNEQFF. In DNA form, the CDR3 reads TGCGCCAGCAGCTTTACGGCCTCGGGGGGGACCTACAATGAGCAGTTCTTC. Full variable domain (outside the CDR3, taken from reference TRBV5-1 and TRBJ2-1): KAGVTQTPRYLIKTRGQQVTLSCSPISGHRSVSWYQQTPGQGLQFLFEYFSETQRNKGNFPGRFSGRQFSNSRSEMNVSTLELGDSALYLCASSFTASGGTYNEQFFGPGTRLTVL.

V and J are TRBV6-6 and TRBJ1-3, with 7 bases lining up with TRBD1. V lost 6 bases, J lost 1 base, and 3 bases stayed unmatched. CDR1 and CDR2 from the germline V gene are MNHNY and SVGAGI (reference sequence). The CDR3 spans 14 residues. CDR3 DNA: TGTGCCAGCAGCTCGGGACAGTCTGGAAACACCATATATTTT. Protein: CASSSGQSGNTIYF.